The clone carrying this T cell receptor (beta chain) was recorded a few times. Its target is unknown. The source of the sample is a study of T cells after yellow fever vaccination. About the research overall: The SMART-Seq v4 Ultra Low Input method served to prepare the low-cell-number fractions. Study-level points and caveats: FACS-sorted repertoires could contain abundant clonotypes contaminating from the bulk population. Reappearance after the booster was seen for most primary-vaccination clones, at 95% to 97% CD4 and less than 90% CD8.

TCRdb recomputed calls from the 5' RACE reads with MiXCR, one row per CDR3 protein. The table has 300,000 or so distinct CDR3 sequences, about 7.8% seen once. The CDR3 loop spans 14 amino acids. Germline lookup yields CDR1 SGHTA and CDR2 FQGNSA. The J segment lost 5 bases and the V segment lost 5 bases, leaving 6 bases of the junction unmatched. This TCR derives from a man between 18 and 29 years old who received the YFV17D yellow fever vaccine. The genes are TRBV7-2 and TRBJ2-7, with TRBD2 identical over 10 bases. The sequencing here drew on PBMCs, taken 35 to 50 days after the first yellow fever vaccination. CDR3 loop: CASSPYSGGDEQYF. The CDR3 coding sequence is TGTGCCAGCAGCCCTTACAGCGGGGGGGACGAGCAGTACTTC.